Following are 13 T cell receptor beta chains from one sample sequenced in a study of early stage breast cancer tumors. Measured with immunoSEQ multiplex PCR; TCRdb has only the in-frame clones, and not every one. The sample carries tens of thousands of clones, over 60% recorded once. Input material: blood. These receptor sequences come from a person aged 45 to 59 with breast cancer.

This chain links TRBV27 with TRBJ1-2; D is ambiguous. Trimming removed 4 bases from V and 7 bases from J, with 10 bases in between. Germline V gene data show CDR1 as MNHEY and CDR2 as SMNVEV (reference sequence). The CDR3 length is 12 residues. The CDR3 reads CASSSRNAGYTF. The CDR3 DNA sequence: TGTGCCAGCAGTTCCAGGAACGCTGGCTACACCTTC.

This chain connects TRBV6-6 to TRBJ2-1; TRBD1 aligns across 10 bases. Trimming removed 5 bases from V and 7 bases from J; junction bases left unmatched: 8. This CDR3 contains 15 residues. CDR1 and CDR2 (germline): MNHNY, SVGAGI (reference sequence). The CDR3 nucleotides are TGTGCCAGCAGTCACGACAGGGGGCGTAGGAATGAGCAGTTCTTC. This encodes CASSHDRGRRNEQFF.

The chain recombines TRBV5-1 with TRBJ2-2; D is undetermined. V gave up 4 bases and J gave up 6 bases, with 4 bases separating them. The CDR3 length is 11 residues. Germline CDR1 SGHRS, CDR2 YFSETQ. The CDR3 DNA reads as TGCGCCAGCAGCCTATCCGGGGAGCTGTTTTTT. This gives the protein CASSLSGELFF.

This sequence joins TRBV6-5 and TRBJ1-4, with 8 bases fitting TRBD1. Germline V gives CDR1 MNHEY, CDR2 SVGAGI. J was trimmed by 8 bases and V by 5 bases; bases with no gene match: 7. This CDR3 contains 14 residues. DNA of the CDR3: TGTGCCAGCAGTACGACAGGGGAGGGGGAAAAACTGTTTTTT. This sequence encodes CASSTTGEGEKLFF.

This clone was detected only a few times. The V gene is TRBV19, the J gene TRBJ2-2, with 9 positions matching TRBD2. J lost 4 bases, V lost 11 bases, and 8 bases had no gene match. Looked up from germline, CDR1 is LNHDA and CDR2 is SQIVND (reference sequence). The CDR3 extends over 14 amino acids. The CDR3 DNA reads TGTGCCTCCCACAGACTAGCGGTCACCGGGGAGCTGTTTTTT. Protein: CASHRLAVTGELFF.

The chain employs TRBV2 and TRBJ2-5; tentatively, D is TRBD2 (7 bases). V lost 2 bases and J 1 base, leaving 11 bases between the germline ends. The germline CDR1 and CDR2 sequences are SNHLY and FYNNEI. The CDR3 totals 15 residues. CDR3 nucleotide sequence: TGTGCCAGCAGTGAAACGAGGGGGGGCCAAGAGACCCAGTACTTC. Translated: CASSETRGGQETQYF.

This chain connects TRBV6-1 to TRBJ1-5; D ambiguous. CDR1 MNHNS and CDR2 SASEGT come from the germline V gene. Trimming left V 4 bases short and J 0 bases short, with 10 bases between. The CDR3 contains 15 residues. The CDR3 spells CASSAPVYSNQPQHF. The CDR3 DNA reads TGTGCCAGCAGTGCCCCCGTTTATAGCAATCAGCCCCAGCATTTT.

This clone was picked up a small number of times. The V and J genes are TRBV6-5 and TRBJ1-1; D is unresolved. Germline V gene sequence: CDR1 MNHEY, CDR2 SVGAGI. V was trimmed by 6 bases and J by 0 bases, leaving 8 bases between them. This CDR3 comprises 13 residues. The CDR3 region has the DNA TGTGCCAGCAGACTACGCTTGAACACTGAAGCTTTCTTT. It translates to CASRLRLNTEAFF.

This clone was counted a few times. This rearrangement joins TRBV12-5 to TRBJ2-4, with 10 bases identical to TRBD2. The CDR3 runs to 16 residues. Germline V gene sequence: CDR1 LGHNT, CDR2 FRNRAP. The V and J ends lost 5 bases and 8 bases, in that order; junction bases with no gene match: 12. Written as DNA, the CDR3 is TGTGCTAGTGGTACTTCTAGCGGGAGCGGAAGGGACATTCAGTACTTC. This encodes CASGTSSGSGRDIQYF.

The J gene is TRBJ2-7, the V gene TRBV5-8; TRBD1 aligns across 8 bases. CDR1 and CDR2 (germline): SGHTS, YDEGEE. V was pared by 4 bases and J by 7 bases, with 13 bases of the junction left unmatched. The CDR3 extends over 15 amino acids. Here the CDR3 reads CASSPKGRGRGEQYF. CDR3 sequence (DNA): TGTGCCAGCAGCCCTAAAGGCAGGGGGCGAGGAGAGCAGTACTTC.

The chain links TRBV19 to TRBJ1-5; perhaps TRBD1 as D (6 bases). V lost 4 bases, J lost 4 bases, and 11 bases lay in between. Germline CDR1 is LNHDA and CDR2 is SQIVND (reference sequence). The CDR3 contains 14 residues. The CDR3 sequence is CASSKQGRNQPQHF. The CDR3 nucleotides read TGTGCCAGTAGTAAACAGGGTAGGAATCAGCCCCAGCATTTT. The entire variable domain, with the rest obtained from reference TRBV19 and TRBJ1-5, is as follows: DGGITQSPKYLFRKEGQNVTLSCEQNLNHDAMYWYRQDPGQGLRLIYYSQIVNDFQKGDIAEGYSVSREKKESFPLTVTSAQKNPTAFYLCASSKQGRNQPQHFGDGTRLSIL.

The chain couples TRBV29-1 to TRBJ2-2; 11 nucleotides line up with TRBD2. V gave up 1 base and J gave up 0 bases; unmatched junction bases: 7. The CDR3 length is 18 residues. In germline, CDR1 is SQVTM, CDR2 ANQGSEA. CDR3 sequence (DNA): TGCAGCGTTGAAGGGGGGGGACTAGCGGCAACGAACACCGGGGAGCTGTTTTTT. Translation: CSVEGGGLAATNTGELFF.

This clone occurred many times. The chain carries TRBV23-1 and TRBJ2-7, with TRBD1 as a possible D gene (6 bases). TRBV23-1 is an ORF, and what it does is uncertain. The CDR3 loop spans 15 amino acids. Between the trimmed V and J ends, which lost 6 bases and 1 base, there was a span of 16 bases. The CDR3 loop is CASSPRRQASYEQYV. The CDR3 bases are TGCGCCAGCAGCCCACGGAGACAGGCATCCTACGAGCAGTACGTC.